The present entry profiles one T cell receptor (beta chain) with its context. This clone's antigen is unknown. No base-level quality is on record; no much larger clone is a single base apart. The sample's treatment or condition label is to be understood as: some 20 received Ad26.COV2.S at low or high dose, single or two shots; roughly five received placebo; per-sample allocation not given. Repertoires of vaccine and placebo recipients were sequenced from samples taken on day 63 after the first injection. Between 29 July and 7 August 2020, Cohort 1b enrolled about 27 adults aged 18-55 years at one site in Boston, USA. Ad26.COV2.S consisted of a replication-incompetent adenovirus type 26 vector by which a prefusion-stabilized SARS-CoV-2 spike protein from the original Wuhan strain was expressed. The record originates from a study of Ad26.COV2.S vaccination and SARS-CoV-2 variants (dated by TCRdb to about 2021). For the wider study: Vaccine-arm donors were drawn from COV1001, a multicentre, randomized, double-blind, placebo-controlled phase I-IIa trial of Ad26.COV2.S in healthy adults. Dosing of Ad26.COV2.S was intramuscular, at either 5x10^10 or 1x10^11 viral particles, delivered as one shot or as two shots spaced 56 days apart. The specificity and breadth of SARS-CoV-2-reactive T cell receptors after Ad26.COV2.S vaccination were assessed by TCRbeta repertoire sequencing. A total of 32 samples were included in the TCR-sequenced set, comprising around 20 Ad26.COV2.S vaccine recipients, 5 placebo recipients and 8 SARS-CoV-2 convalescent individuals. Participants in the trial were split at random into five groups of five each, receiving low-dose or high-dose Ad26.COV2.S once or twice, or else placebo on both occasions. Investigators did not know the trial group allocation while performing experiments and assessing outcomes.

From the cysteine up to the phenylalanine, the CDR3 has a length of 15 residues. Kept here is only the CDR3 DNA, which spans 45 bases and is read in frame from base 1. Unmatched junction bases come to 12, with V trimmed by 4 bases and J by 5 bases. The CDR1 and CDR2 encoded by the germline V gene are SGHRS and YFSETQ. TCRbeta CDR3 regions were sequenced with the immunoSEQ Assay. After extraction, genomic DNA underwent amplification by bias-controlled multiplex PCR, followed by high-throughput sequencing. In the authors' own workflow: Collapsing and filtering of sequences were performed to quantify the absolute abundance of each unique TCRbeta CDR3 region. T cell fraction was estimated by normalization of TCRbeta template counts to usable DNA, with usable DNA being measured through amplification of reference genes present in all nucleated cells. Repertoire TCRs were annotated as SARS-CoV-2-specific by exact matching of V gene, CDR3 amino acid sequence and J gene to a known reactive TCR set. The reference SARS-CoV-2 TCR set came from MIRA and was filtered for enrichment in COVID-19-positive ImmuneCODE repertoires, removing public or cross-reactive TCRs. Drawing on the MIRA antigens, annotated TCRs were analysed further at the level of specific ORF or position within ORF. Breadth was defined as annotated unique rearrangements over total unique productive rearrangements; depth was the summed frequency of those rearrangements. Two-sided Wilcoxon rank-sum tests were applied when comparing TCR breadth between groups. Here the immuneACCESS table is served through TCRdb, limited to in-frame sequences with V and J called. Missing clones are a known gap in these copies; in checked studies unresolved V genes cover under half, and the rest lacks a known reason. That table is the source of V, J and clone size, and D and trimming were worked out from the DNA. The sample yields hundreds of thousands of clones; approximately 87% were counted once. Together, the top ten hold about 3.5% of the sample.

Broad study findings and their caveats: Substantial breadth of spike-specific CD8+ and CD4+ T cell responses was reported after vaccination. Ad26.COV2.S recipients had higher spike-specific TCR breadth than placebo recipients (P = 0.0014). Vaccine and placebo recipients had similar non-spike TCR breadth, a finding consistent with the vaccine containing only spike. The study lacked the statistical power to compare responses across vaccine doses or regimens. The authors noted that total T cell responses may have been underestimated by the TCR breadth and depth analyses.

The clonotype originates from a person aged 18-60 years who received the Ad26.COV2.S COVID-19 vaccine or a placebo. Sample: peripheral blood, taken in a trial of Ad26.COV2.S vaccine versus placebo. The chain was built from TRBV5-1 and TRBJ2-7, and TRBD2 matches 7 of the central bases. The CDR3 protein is CASSPGGTTGDEQYF. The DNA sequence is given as TGCGCCAGCAGCCCTGGTGGGACTACTGGTGACGAGCAGTACTTC.